The 28 T cell receptor beta chains in this list originate from one sample, sequenced in a study of T cell repertoires in cytomegalovirus infection. TCRdb re-called the reads through MiXCR, storing one row per CDR3 protein. The table includes hundreds of thousands of distinct CDR3 sequences, roughly 30% detected once. Their target antigens are unknown. Sequencing was performed on cultured CD8+ T cells from PBMCs, taken from culture after CMV antigen stimulation. The receptors originated from a human donor in good health (CMV status not recorded). Some clones in this sample may be carry-over from other donors' samples.

The chain uses TRBV23-1 and TRBJ1-2; TRBD1 is a possible D gene (6 bases). TRBV23-1 is known as an ORF, though its function is uncertain. The CDR3 totals 14 residues. Between the trimmed V and J ends, which lost 4 bases and 8 bases, there was a span of 17 bases. The CDR3 nucleotides read TGCGCCAGCAGTCTTACAGGGAAGCCGTCCGGCTACACCTTC. It codes for CASSLTGKPSGYTF.

This chain uses TRBV29-1 with TRBJ1-1; D is ambiguous. Germline V gene data show CDR1 as SQVTM and CDR2 as ANQGSEA. V was trimmed by 3 bases and J by 8 bases, leaving 10 bases between them. The CDR3 is 11 residues long. The CDR3 protein is CSVDGDGEAFF. DNA of the CDR3: TGCAGCGTTGATGGGGATGGGGAAGCTTTCTTT.

The sample holds many counts of this clonotype. This chain joins TRBV12-3 or TRBV12-4 and TRBJ2-5, with 8 bases aligning to TRBD2. There are 14 residues in the CDR3. V lost 5 bases, J lost 7 bases, and 9 bases stayed unmatched. CDR3 sequence (DNA): TGTGCCAGCAGTCCCGGCGCGGGGGGTGTGACCCAGTACTTC. It encodes CASSPGAGGVTQYF.

Concerning this clonotype itself: This may be a read error: a much more frequent sequence differs by one nucleotide. CDR3 coding DNA: TGTGCCAGCAGCCTACGACACGGGGGCACTCACGAGGAGCTGTTTTTT. Encoded protein: CASSLRHGGTHEELFF. V usage is TRBV7-8 and J usage is TRBJ2-2; D possibly matches TRBD1 or TRBD2 (6 bases each). The germline V gene has CDR1 SGHVS and CDR2 FQNEAQ. Trimming stripped 5 bases from V and 10 bases from J, with 23 bases between. The CDR3 consists of 16 residues.

The V and J genes are TRBV29-1 and TRBJ2-2; D perhaps matches TRBD1 (6 bases). Germline assignment: CDR1 SQVTM and CDR2 ANQGSEA. V lost 4 bases and J lost 6, with 9 bases in between. The CDR3 covers 12 residues. The CDR3 DNA reads as TGCAGCGTTGTAAAGGGGGCCGGGGAGCTGTTTTTT. It codes for CSVVKGAGELFF.

This clonotype was found a few times. The gene calls are TRBV2 and TRBJ2-5; no definite D call. The germline CDR1 and CDR2 sequences are SNHLY and FYNNEI. V shed 7 bases and J shed 0 bases, with 9 bases lying between them. CDR3 length: 13 amino acids. This chain's CDR3 is CASKQKYQETQYF. The CDR3 coding sequence is TGTGCCAGCAAGCAGAAGTACCAAGAGACCCAGTACTTC. Combining the CDR3 with reference TRBV2 and TRBJ2-5 gives the whole variable domain EPEVTQTPSHQVTQMGQEVILRCVPISNHLYFYWYRQILGQKVEFLVSFYNNEISEKSEIFDDQFSVERPDGSNFTLKIRSTKLEDSAMYFCASKQKYQETQYFGPGTRLLVL.

The chain uses TRBV20-1 and TRBJ2-7; D is ambiguous. This CDR3 region has 12 residues. Trimming shortened V by 2 bases and J by 1 base, and 6 bases separated the two germline ends. Germline V CDR1 and CDR2: DFQATT, SNEGSKA (reference sequence). CDR3 protein: CSARTMSYEQYV. The DNA of the CDR3 is TGCAGTGCTAGAACTATGTCCTACGAGCAGTACGTC.

Of note for this clonotype: Being one base from a much bigger clone, this may be a read error. The chain uses TRBV12-3 or TRBV12-4 and TRBJ1-6, with 10 bases aligning to TRBD1. The CDR3 extends over 15 amino acids. CDR3 protein: CVSSPLTGGSSPLHF. The CDR3 nucleotides are TGTGTCAGCAGTCCGCTGACAGGGGGCAGTTCACCCCTCCACTTT.

This clonotype has more than one count but fewer than ten. This chain links TRBV12-3 or TRBV12-4 with TRBJ1-2; D remains unclear. This CDR3 comprises 11 residues. The germline V and J ends were trimmed by 10 bases and 4 bases, with 10 bases remaining between them. The DNA for the CDR3 is TGTGCCATTCGAGGCGTCTATGGCTACACCTTC. Translating it yields CAIRGVYGYTF.

The chain joins TRBV10-1 to TRBJ2-1; TRBD1 matches 7 bases. J gave up 7 bases and V 3 bases, and 6 bases lay outside the gene matches. CDR3 size: 14 residues. CDR1 and CDR2 from the germline V gene are WNHNN and SYGVQD (reference sequence). The CDR3 coding sequence is TGCGCCAGCAGTGATGAGGGGGCTGGGAATGAGCAGTTCTTC. Its translation: CASSDEGAGNEQFF.

V and J are TRBV12-3 or TRBV12-4 and TRBJ1-5; D gene uncertain. This CDR3 spans 14 amino acids. V lost 2 bases and J lost 5, with 10 bases in between. The CDR3 reads CASSLRSGDQPQHF. The CDR3 DNA sequence: TGTGCCAGCAGTTTACGGTCCGGGGATCAGCCCCAGCATTTT.

This clonotype has at least ten counts. The chain has TRBV7-2 and TRBJ1-1; no clear D gene. Per the germline V gene, CDR1 is SGHTA and CDR2 is FQGNSA. The CDR3 is 14 amino acids. The ends were cut back, 1 base at V and 1 base at J, with 7 bases in the middle. CDR3 bases: TGTGCCAGCAGCTTAGAAGGTTGGAACACTGAAGCTTTCTTT. The encoded protein is CASSLEGWNTEAFF.

There are a few counts of this clonotype. V and J are TRBV2 and TRBJ1-2; D is unclear. The CDR3 spans 13 residues. V was shortened by 4 bases and J by 4 bases, with 10 bases between the two germline ends. Germline CDR1 and CDR2: SNHLY and FYNNEI. This chain's CDR3 is CASSVKVLYGYTF. Written as DNA, the CDR3 is TGTGCCAGCAGTGTAAAGGTGCTCTATGGCTACACCTTC.

The chain uses TRBV19 and TRBJ1-1; D perhaps matches TRBD1 (5 bases). Germline V gene lookup returns CDR1 LNHDA and CDR2 SQIVND (reference sequence). V lost 6 bases and J lost 6, with 23 bases in between. The CDR3 spans 16 residues. The CDR3 loop reads CASSARESGLPSEAFF. CDR3 bases: TGTGCCAGTAGCGCACGAGAGTCGGGACTCCCCTCTGAAGCTTTCTTT.

The V gene is TRBV6-1, the J gene TRBJ1-5; D gene ambiguous. The germline V and J ends were trimmed by 6 bases and 0 bases, with 6 bases remaining between them. The germline CDR1 and CDR2 sequences are MNHNS and SASEGT. The CDR3 covers 13 residues. The chain's CDR3 is CASSSFSNQPQHF. In DNA, the CDR3 is TGTGCCAGCAGCTCCTTTAGCAATCAGCCCCAGCATTTT.

The chain employs TRBV20-1 and TRBJ1-5, with TRBD1 identical over 9 bases. This CDR3 contains 14 residues. Germline trimming cut 5 bases from V and 1 base from J; bases unmatched to any gene: 3. Germline V lookup: CDR1 DFQATT, CDR2 SNEGSKA (reference sequence). CDR3 loop: CSAGGTGSNQPQHF. CDR3 nucleotide sequence: TGCAGTGCTGGTGGGACAGGGAGCAATCAGCCCCAGCATTTT.

The rearrangement links TRBV20-1 to TRBJ2-7; TRBD2 aligns across 13 bases. CDR1 is DFQATT, CDR2 SNEGSKA, per germline (reference sequence). V trimming: 5 bases; J trimming: 2 bases; junction bases outside the gene matches: 6. The CDR3 has 15 amino acids. Written as DNA, the CDR3 is TGCAGTGCTTCTATAGGGACTAGCGGGGCCTACGAGCAGTACTTC. Amino acid sequence: CSASIGTSGAYEQYF.

The table lists this clonotype with many counts. The chain employs TRBV12-3 or TRBV12-4 and TRBJ2-5, with TRBD2 matching over 12 bases. The CDR3 spans 20 residues. The ends lost 3 bases at V and 3 bases at J; junction bases unmatched: 17. CDR3 nucleotide sequence: TGTGCCAGCAGTTTTATCCTAGCGGGGGGGGCACCACTGATGAAAGAGACCCAGTACTTC. This codes for CASSFILAGGAPLMKETQYF.

This chain uses TRBV25-1 with TRBJ1-6; no reliable D call. Trimming stripped 2 bases from V and 14 bases from J, with 19 bases between. The V gene's germline CDR1 is MGHDK and CDR2 SYGVNS. The CDR3 runs to 15 residues. The CDR3 is CASSEEGRARSTLHF. The CDR3 nucleotides read TGTGCCAGCAGTGAAGAGGGTAGAGCGCGCTCAACCCTCCACTTT.

This clonotype showed up just a few times. The chain recombines TRBV19 with TRBJ2-1; 9 bases line up with TRBD1. The CDR3 sequence is 17 residues long. V was pared by 3 bases and J by 2 bases, with 8 bases of the junction left unmatched. CDR1 is LNHDA and CDR2 is SQIVND in the germline V gene (reference sequence). The CDR3 DNA is TGTGCCAGTAGTATCAAGGGGGGACAGGGAACCTACAATGAGCAGTTCTTC. Translated, it gives CASSIKGGQGTYNEQFF.

The chain joins TRBV19 to TRBJ1-5, with 9 bases that match TRBD1. CDR1 LNHDA and CDR2 SQIVND come from the germline V gene (reference sequence). V gave up 4 bases and J gave up 5 bases; unmatched junction bases: 6. CDR3 length equals 15 residues. CDR3 protein: CASSNNRGPHQPQHF. The CDR3 nucleotides read TGTGCCAGTAGTAATAACAGGGGGCCCCATCAGCCCCAGCATTTT.

The V gene is TRBV2, the J gene TRBJ1-2, with D perhaps matching TRBD1 (5 bases). There are 13 residues in the CDR3. Germline V gives CDR1 SNHLY, CDR2 FYNNEI. Trimming cost V 11 bases and J 4 bases, with 17 bases left between them. CDR3: CAAEGSGGYGYTF. The DNA for the CDR3 is TGTGCCGCGGAGGGGAGCGGAGGCTATGGCTACACCTTC.

This rearrangement joins TRBV5-6 to TRBJ2-7, with a tentative D call TRBD2 (6 bases). The length of the CDR3 is 15 residues. The ends were cut back, 2 bases at V and 2 bases at J, with 14 bases in the middle. The germline V gene encodes CDR1 SGHDT and CDR2 YYEEEE. CDR3 sequence reads: CASSFRRDWTYEQYF. For the CDR3, the DNA is TGTGCCAGCAGCTTTAGGAGGGATTGGACCTACGAGCAGTACTTC. The full variable domain, completed using reference TRBV5-6 and TRBJ2-7, is DAGVTQSPTHLIKTRGQQVTLRCSPKSGHDTVSWYQQALGQGPQFIFQYYEEEERQRGNFPDRFSGHQFPNYSSELNVNALLLGDSALYLCASSFRRDWTYEQYFGPGTRLTVT.

This clonotype was observed at least ten times. At one end, the junction sequence differs from germline, possibly due to a read error. The chain combines TRBV5-1 with TRBJ2-3; perhaps D is TRBD1 or TRBD2 (5 bases each). Germline lookup yields CDR1 SGHRS and CDR2 YFSETQ. This CDR3 has 14 amino acids. CDR3 protein: CASSLRGAGDTQYF. In nucleotides, the CDR3 is TGTGCCAGCAGCTTACGAGGGGCCGGAGATACGCAGTATTTT.

The chain has TRBV23-1 and TRBJ2-1, with 8 nucleotides matching TRBD1. TRBV23-1 is an open reading frame, and its role is uncertain. The V and J ends lost 1 base and 9 bases, in that order; junction bases with no gene match: 20. The CDR3 consists of 19 residues. The CDR3 loop is CASSQLKGPRTGPQGEQFF. In nucleotides, the CDR3 is TGCGCCAGCAGTCAATTGAAGGGTCCGAGGACAGGGCCCCAGGGTGAGCAGTTCTTC.

CDR3 protein: CASSYNPTSYEQYV. CDR3 nucleotides: TGTGCCAGCAGTTACAATCCTACGTCCTACGAGCAGTACGTC. The rearrangement joins TRBV6-2 or TRBV6-3 to TRBJ2-7, with unresolved D. Germline V lookup: CDR1 MNHEY, CDR2 SVGEGT. The CDR3 is made up of 14 amino acids. V lost 2 bases and J 1 base, leaving 9 bases between the germline ends.

As regards this clonotype: A much larger clone is a single base away; this may be a read error. The CDR3, as DNA: TGTGCCAGCAGCAGGACGGCCCTTGATGCTTTCTTT. This gives the protein CASSRTALDAFF. This chain links TRBV7-2 with TRBJ1-1; D unresolved. Germline V lookup: CDR1 SGHTA, CDR2 FQGNSA. This CDR3 contains 12 residues. Trimming shortened V by 5 bases and J by 11 bases, and 15 bases separated the two germline ends.

The sample holds a few counts of this clonotype. One end of the junction fails to match germline, which may point to a read error. The CDR3 region is CVSSSRDRAADTQYF. DNA of the CDR3: TGTGTCAGTAGTTCCCGGGACAGGGCGGCAGATACGCAGTATTTT. The rearrangement joins TRBV19 to TRBJ2-3; TRBD1 matches 9 bases. Germline V gene lookup returns CDR1 LNHDA and CDR2 SQIVND (reference sequence). The CDR3 runs to 15 residues.